The 2 T cell receptor beta chains below all came from one sample that was sequenced in a study of T cells in pancreatic ductal adenocarcinoma. TCRdb keeps only in-frame clones here, not all; method: immunoSEQ multiplex PCR. The sample lists 31,000 or so clones; around 90% were seen once. No neoadjuvant therapy was given to the selected pancreatic ductal adenocarcinoma patients before their surgery. Sequences were obtained from PBMCs. The receptors were sampled from a human donor with pancreatic ductal adenocarcinoma.

The J gene is TRBJ2-5, the V gene TRBV6-1; D not resolved. This CDR3 region has 14 residues. Germline V gives CDR1 MNHNS, CDR2 SASEGT. V gave up 3 bases and J gave up 3 bases, with 11 bases separating them. CDR3 sequence (DNA): TGTGCCAGCAGTGAGTTGAGCAAAGAAGAGACCCAGTACTTC. Protein product: CASSELSKEETQYF.

The chain has TRBV5-1 and TRBJ2-3, with 10 bases aligning to TRBD1. Germline loops: CDR1 SGHRS, CDR2 YFSETQ. This CDR3 spans 21 amino acids. Trimming removed 3 bases from V and 4 bases from J; junction bases left unmatched: 23. CDR3 region: CASSSRTSALGTGVLADTQYF. The CDR3 bases are TGCGCCAGCAGCTCACGAACAAGCGCCTTGGGGACAGGGGTATTAGCAGATACGCAGTATTTT.